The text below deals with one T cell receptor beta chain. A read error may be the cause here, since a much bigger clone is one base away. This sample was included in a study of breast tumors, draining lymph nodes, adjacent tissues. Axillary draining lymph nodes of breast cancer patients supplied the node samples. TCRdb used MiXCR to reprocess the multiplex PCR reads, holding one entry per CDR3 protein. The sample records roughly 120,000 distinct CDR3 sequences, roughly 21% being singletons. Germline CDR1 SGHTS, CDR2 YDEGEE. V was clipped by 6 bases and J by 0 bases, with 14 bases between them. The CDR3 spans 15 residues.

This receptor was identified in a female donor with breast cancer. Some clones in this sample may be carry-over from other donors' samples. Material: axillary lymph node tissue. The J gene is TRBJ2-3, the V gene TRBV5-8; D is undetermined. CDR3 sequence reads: CASTSPGYSTDTQYF. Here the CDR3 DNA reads TGTGCCAGCACCTCACCGGGCTATAGCACAGATACGCAGTATTTT.